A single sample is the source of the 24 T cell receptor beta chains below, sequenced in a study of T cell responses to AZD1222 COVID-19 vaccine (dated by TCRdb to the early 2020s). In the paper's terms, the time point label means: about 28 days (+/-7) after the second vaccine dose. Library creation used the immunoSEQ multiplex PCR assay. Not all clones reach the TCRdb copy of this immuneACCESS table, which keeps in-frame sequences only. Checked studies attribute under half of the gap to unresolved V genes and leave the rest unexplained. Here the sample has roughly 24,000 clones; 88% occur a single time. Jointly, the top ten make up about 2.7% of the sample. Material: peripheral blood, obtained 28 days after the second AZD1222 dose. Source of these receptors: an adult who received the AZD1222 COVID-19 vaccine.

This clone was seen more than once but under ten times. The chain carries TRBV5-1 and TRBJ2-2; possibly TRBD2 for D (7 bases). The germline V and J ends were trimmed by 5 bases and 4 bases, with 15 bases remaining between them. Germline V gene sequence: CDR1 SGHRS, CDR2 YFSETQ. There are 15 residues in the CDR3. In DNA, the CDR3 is TGCGCCAGCAGTCTGAGGGGGGGCCCCACCGGGGAGCTGTTTTTT. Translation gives CASSLRGGPTGELFF.

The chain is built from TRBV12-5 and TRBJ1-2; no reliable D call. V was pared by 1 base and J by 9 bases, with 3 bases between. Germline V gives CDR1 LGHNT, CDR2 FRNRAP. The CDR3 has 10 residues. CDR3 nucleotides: TGTGCTAGTGGTTTGGAGCGCTACACCTTC. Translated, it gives CASGLERYTF.

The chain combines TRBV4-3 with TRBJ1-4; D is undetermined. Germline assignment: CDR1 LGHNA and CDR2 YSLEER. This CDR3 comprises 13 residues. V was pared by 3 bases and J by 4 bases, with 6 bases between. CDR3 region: CASSQGVNEKLFF. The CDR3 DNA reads TGCGCCAGCAGCCAGGGAGTTAATGAAAAACTGTTTTTT.

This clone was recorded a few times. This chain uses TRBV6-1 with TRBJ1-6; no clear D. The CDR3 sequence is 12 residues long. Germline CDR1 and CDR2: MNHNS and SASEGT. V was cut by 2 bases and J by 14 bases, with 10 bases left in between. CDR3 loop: CASSEHGRSLHF. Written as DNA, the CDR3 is TGTGCCAGCAGTGAACATGGGAGGTCCCTCCACTTT.

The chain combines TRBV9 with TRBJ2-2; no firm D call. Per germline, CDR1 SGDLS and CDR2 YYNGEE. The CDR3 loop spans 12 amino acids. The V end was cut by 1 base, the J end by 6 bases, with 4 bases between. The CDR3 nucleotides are TGTGCCAGCAGCGTAAGTCCCGGGGAGCTGTTTTTT. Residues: CASSVSPGELFF.

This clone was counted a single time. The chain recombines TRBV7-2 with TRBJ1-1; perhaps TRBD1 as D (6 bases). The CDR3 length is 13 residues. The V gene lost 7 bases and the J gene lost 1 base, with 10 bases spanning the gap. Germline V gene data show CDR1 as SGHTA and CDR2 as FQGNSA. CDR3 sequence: CASNLGQNTEAFF. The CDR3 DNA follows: TGTGCCAGCAACCTGGGACAGAACACTGAAGCTTTCTTT.

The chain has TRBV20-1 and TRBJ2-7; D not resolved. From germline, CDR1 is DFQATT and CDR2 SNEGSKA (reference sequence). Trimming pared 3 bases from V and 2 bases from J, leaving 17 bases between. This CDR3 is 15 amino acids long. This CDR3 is CSASNLLVSTYEQYF. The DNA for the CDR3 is TGCAGTGCTAGTAACCTACTCGTCTCTACCTACGAGCAGTACTTC.

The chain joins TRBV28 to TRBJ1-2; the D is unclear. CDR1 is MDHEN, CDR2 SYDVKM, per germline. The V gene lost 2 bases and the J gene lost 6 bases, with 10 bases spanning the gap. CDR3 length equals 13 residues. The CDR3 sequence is CASSLGYRDGYTF. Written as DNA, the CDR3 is TGTGCCAGCAGTTTAGGGTATAGGGATGGCTACACCTTC.

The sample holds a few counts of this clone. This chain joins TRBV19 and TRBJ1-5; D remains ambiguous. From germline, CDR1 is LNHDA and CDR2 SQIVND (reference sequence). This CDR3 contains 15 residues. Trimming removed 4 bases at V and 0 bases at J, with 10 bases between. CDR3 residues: CASSSLAISNQPQHF. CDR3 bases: TGTGCCAGTAGTAGTCTCGCTATTAGCAATCAGCCCCAGCATTTT.

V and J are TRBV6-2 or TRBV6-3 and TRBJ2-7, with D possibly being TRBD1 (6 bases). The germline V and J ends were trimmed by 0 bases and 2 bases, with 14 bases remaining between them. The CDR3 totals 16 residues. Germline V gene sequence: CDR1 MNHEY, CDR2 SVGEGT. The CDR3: CASSYSKDRQAYEQYF. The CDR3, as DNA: TGTGCCAGCAGTTACTCGAAGGACAGACAGGCCTACGAGCAGTACTTC.

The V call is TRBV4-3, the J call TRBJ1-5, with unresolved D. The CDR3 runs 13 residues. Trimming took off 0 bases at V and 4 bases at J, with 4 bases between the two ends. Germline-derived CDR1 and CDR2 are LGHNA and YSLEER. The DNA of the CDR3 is TGCGCCAGCAGCCAAGATCAAAATCAGCCCCAGCATTTT. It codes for CASSQDQNQPQHF.

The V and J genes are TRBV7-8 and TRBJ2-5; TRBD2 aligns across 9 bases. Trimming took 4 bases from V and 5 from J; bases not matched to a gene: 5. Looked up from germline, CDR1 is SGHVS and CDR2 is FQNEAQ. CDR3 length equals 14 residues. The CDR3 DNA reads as TGTGCCAGCAGCTGGCGGGGGGGCCGGGAGACCCAGTACTTC. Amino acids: CASSWRGGRETQYF.

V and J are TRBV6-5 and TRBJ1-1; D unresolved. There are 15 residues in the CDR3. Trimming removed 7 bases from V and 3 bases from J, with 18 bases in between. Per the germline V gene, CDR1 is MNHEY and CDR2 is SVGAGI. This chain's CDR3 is CASKSSGGLDTEAFF. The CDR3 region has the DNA TGTGCCAGCAAATCCTCGGGTGGGTTGGACACTGAAGCTTTCTTT.

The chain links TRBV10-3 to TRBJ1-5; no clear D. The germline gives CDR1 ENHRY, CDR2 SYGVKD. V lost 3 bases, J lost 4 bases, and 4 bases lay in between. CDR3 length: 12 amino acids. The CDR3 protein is CAISERNQPQHF. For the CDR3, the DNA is TGTGCCATCAGTGAACGAAATCAGCCCCAGCATTTT.

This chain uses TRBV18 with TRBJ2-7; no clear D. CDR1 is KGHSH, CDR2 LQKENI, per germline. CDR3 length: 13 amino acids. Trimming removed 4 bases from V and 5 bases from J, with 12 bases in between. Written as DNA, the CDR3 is TGTGCCAGCTCACGAGACGCCGTTGACGAGCAGTACTTC. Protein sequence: CASSRDAVDEQYF.

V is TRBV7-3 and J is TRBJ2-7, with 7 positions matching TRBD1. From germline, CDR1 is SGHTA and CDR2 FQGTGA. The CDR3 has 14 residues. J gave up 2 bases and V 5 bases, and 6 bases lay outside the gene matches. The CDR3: CASSTGTVPYEQYF. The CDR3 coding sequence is TGTGCCAGCAGCACAGGGACAGTACCCTACGAGCAGTACTTC.

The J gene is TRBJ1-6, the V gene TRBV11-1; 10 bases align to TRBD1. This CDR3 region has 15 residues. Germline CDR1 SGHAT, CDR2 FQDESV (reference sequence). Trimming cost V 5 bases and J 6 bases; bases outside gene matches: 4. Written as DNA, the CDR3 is TGTGCCAGCAGCCGAAGGACAGGGGGTAATTCACCCCTCCACTTT. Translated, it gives CASSRRTGGNSPLHF.

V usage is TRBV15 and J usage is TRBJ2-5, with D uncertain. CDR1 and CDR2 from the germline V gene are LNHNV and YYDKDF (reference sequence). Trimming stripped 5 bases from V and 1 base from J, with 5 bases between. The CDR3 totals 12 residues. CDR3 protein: CATSLGQETQYF. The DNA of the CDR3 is TGTGCCACCAGCTTGGGCCAAGAGACCCAGTACTTC.

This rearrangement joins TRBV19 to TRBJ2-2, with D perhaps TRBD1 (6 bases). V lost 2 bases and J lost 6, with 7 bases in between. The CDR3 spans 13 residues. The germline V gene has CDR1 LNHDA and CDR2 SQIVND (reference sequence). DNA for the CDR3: TGTGCCAGTAGTATAAAGGGGGCCGGGGAGCTGTTTTTT. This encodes CASSIKGAGELFF.

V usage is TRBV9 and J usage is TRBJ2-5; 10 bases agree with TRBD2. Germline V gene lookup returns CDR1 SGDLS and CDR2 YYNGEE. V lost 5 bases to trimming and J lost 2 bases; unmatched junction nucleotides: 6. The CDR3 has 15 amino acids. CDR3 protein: CASSRAGGLQETQYF. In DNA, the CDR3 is TGTGCCAGCAGTAGAGCGGGGGGGTTACAAGAGACCCAGTACTTC.

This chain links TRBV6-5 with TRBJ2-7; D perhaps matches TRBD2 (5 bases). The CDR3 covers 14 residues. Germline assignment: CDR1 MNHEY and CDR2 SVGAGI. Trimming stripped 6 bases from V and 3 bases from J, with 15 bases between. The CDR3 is CASREIGRVYEQYF. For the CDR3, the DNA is TGTGCCAGCAGAGAGATAGGGCGGGTCTACGAGCAGTACTTC.

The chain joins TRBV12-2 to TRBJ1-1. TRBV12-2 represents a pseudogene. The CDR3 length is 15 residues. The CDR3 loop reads CASRPLSGTYTEAFF. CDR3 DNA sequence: TGTGCAAGTCGCCCACTGTCCGGAACGTACACTGAAGCTTTCTTT.

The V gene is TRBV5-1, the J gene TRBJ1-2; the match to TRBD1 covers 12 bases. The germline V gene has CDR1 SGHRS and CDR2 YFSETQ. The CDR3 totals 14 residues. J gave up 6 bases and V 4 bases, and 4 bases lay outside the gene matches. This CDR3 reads CASSTGQGADGYTF. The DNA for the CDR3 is TGCGCCAGCAGCACGGGACAGGGGGCGGATGGCTACACCTTC.

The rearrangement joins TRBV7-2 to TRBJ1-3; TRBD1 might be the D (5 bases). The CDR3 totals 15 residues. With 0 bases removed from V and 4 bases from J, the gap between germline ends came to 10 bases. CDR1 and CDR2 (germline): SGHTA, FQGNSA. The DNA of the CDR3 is TGTGCCAGCAGCTTAGCCACGGGGCCAGGAAACACCATATATTTT. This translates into CASSLATGPGNTIYF.